The 25 T cell receptor beta chains presented below share a single source sample, sequenced in a study of shared clonotypes between healthy human individuals. Measured with immunoSEQ multiplex PCR; TCRdb has only the in-frame clones, and not every one. The sample lists about 320,000 clones, 87% occurring once. Sequences were obtained from memory CD8+ T cells sorted from blood. Indicated subset: CD45RO+ cells pooled with CCR7-negative TemRA cells. The receptors were sampled from a man between 18 and 29 years old in good health.

This chain joins TRBV4-1 and TRBJ2-1; 9 bases are a match to TRBD2. V shed 0 bases, J shed 4 bases, and the junction held 7 bases outside the gene matches. In germline, CDR1 is MGHRA, CDR2 YSYEKL. There are 17 residues in the CDR3. The CDR3 protein is CASSQDLGLAMYNEQFF. The DNA for the CDR3 is TGCGCCAGCAGCCAAGATTTGGGACTAGCTATGTACAATGAGCAGTTCTTC.

The chain couples TRBV2 to TRBJ2-7; 10 positions agree with TRBD1. J gave up 3 bases and V 5 bases, and 4 bases lay outside the gene matches. Germline V gives CDR1 SNHLY, CDR2 FYNNEI. The CDR3 loop spans 14 amino acids. The CDR3 nucleotides read TGTGCCAGCAGTTGGGACAGGGGCCTCTACGAGCAGTACTTC. Its protein product is CASSWDRGLYEQYF.

This clone was observed many times. The V and J genes are TRBV2 and TRBJ2-5; 9 nucleotides line up with TRBD2. Germline CDR1 is SNHLY and CDR2 is FYNNEI. The CDR3 spans 14 residues. Trimming at V came to 4 bases and at J to 1 base, leaving 1 base not matched to a gene. The CDR3 nucleotides are TGTGCCAGCAGTGGACTAGCGGCCCAAGAGACCCAGTACTTC. As protein: CASSGLAAQETQYF.

The V call is TRBV5-5, the J call TRBJ1-1; D is uncertain. Trimming removed 3 bases from V and 1 base from J, with 13 bases in between. The CDR3 spans 15 residues. Looked up from germline, CDR1 is SGHKS and CDR2 is YYEKEE (reference sequence). The CDR3 region has the DNA TGTGCCAGCAGCTCGCAAACCGGGAAGAACACTGAAGCTTTCTTT. Its protein product is CASSSQTGKNTEAFF. Drawing the rest from reference TRBV5-5 and TRBJ1-1, the complete variable domain is DAGVTQSPTHLIKTRGQQVTLRCSPISGHKSVSWYQQVLGQGPQFIFQYYEKEERGRGNFPDRFSARQFPNYSSELNVNALLLGDSALYLCASSSQTGKNTEAFFGQGTRLTVV.

This clone has a single count. V gene TRBV7-9 combines with J gene TRBJ2-2, with D maybe TRBD2 (5 bases). Germline V gene data show CDR1 as SEHNR and CDR2 as FQNEAQ (reference sequence). The CDR3 is made up of 16 amino acids. Trimming shortened V by 2 bases and J by 2 bases, and 12 bases separated the two germline ends. CDR3 DNA: TGTGCCAGCAGCTTATTGAGGTCGGGAAACACCGGGGAGCTGTTTTTT. Its translation is CASSLLRSGNTGELFF.

V usage is TRBV6-6 and J usage is TRBJ2-7, with 7 bases that match TRBD2. CDR1 is MNHNY and CDR2 is SVGAGI in the germline V gene (reference sequence). With V trimmed by 6 bases and J by 2 bases, 4 bases remained unmatched. This CDR3 comprises 13 residues. The CDR3 is CASSDLAAYEQYF. The CDR3 coding sequence is TGTGCCAGCAGCGATCTAGCGGCCTACGAGCAGTACTTC.

Only a few counts were recorded for this clone. The chain joins TRBV29-1 to TRBJ1-2; D might be TRBD1 (6 bases). Looked up from germline, CDR1 is SQVTM and CDR2 is ANQGSEA. The length of the CDR3 is 12 residues. With 3 bases removed from V and 3 bases from J, the gap between germline ends came to 8 bases. CDR3 loop: CSVEGADYGYTF. In DNA form, the CDR3 reads TGCAGCGTTGAGGGGGCAGACTATGGCTACACCTTC.

This clone has a handful of counts. The chain links TRBV28 to TRBJ2-1; 8 bases fit TRBD2. Germline V gene sequence: CDR1 MDHEN, CDR2 SYDVKM. This CDR3 spans 16 amino acids. With V trimmed by 3 bases and J by 0 bases, 4 bases remained unmatched. The CDR3 DNA follows: TGTGCCAGCAGTTTTCGCGGGGGGAGCTCCTACAATGAGCAGTTCTTC. Translated, it gives CASSFRGGSSYNEQFF. Variable domain in full (rest from reference TRBV28 and TRBJ2-1): DVKVTQSSRYLVKRTGEKVFLECVQDMDHENMFWYRQDPGLGLRLIYFSYDVKMKEKGDIPEGYSVSREKKERFSLILESASTNQTSMYLCASSFRGGSSYNEQFFGPGTRLTVL.

This rearrangement joins TRBV5-1 to TRBJ1-2, with D tentatively TRBD1 (6 bases). Trimming took off 4 bases at V and 0 bases at J, with 13 bases between the two ends. Germline CDR1 SGHRS, CDR2 YFSETQ. This CDR3 has 15 residues. CDR3 sequence: CASSPRTVANYGYTF. The CDR3 nucleotides are TGCGCCAGCAGCCCAAGGACAGTAGCTAACTATGGCTACACCTTC.

The rearrangement links TRBV28 to TRBJ1-1, with 7 bases aligning to TRBD1. After removal of 6 bases from V and 5 bases from J, the junction contained 9 bases not matched to a gene. The germline V gene encodes CDR1 MDHEN and CDR2 SYDVKM. CDR3 length: 14 amino acids. The CDR3 DNA reads TGTGCCAGCAGCCTAACAGGGGCTGGGACTGAAGCTTTCTTT. It codes for CASSLTGAGTEAFF.

In nucleotides, the CDR3 is TGTGCCAGCAGTTACGGTGGAGACTCCTACGAGCAGTACTTC. This translates into CASSYGGDSYEQYF. This sequence joins TRBV6-5 and TRBJ2-7; D unclear. The CDR3 consists of 14 residues. Germline CDR1 and CDR2: MNHEY and SVGAGI. With 2 bases removed from V and 0 bases from J, the gap between germline ends came to 8 bases.

The chain has TRBV15 and TRBJ2-3; maybe TRBD1 (6 bases). The CDR3 is 14 residues long. V gave up 0 bases and J gave up 4 bases, with 8 bases separating them. From germline, CDR1 is LNHNV and CDR2 YYDKDF (reference sequence). Here the CDR3 DNA reads TGTGCCACCAGCAGAGAGGGGGCAGCAGATACGCAGTATTTT. Amino acids: CATSREGAADTQYF.

The rearrangement joins TRBV19 to TRBJ1-6; 9 bases align to TRBD1. The CDR3 is 16 amino acids. Losses at the gene ends were 6 bases for V and 6 bases for J; bases not matched to a gene: 9. Germline V lookup: CDR1 LNHDA, CDR2 SQIVND (reference sequence). The CDR3 loop reads CASRPLQGAGNSPLHF. DNA for the CDR3: TGTGCCAGTAGACCACTACAGGGGGCAGGTAATTCACCCCTCCACTTT.

The chain employs TRBV7-9 and TRBJ2-7; D might be TRBD2 (6 bases). The germline V and J ends were trimmed by 4 bases and 3 bases, with 16 bases remaining between them. This CDR3 is built from 15 residues. Per the germline V gene, CDR1 is SEHNR and CDR2 is FQNEAQ (reference sequence). The CDR3 spells CASSSGRKVYYEQYF. The DNA of the CDR3 is TGTGCCAGCAGCTCAGGGAGGAAGGTTTACTACGAGCAGTACTTC.

The genes are TRBV14 and TRBJ1-2, with 8 nucleotides matching TRBD1. This CDR3 has 16 residues. Trimming took 4 bases from V and 3 from J; bases not matched to a gene: 10. Germline values: CDR1 SGHDN, CDR2 FVKESK. DNA of the CDR3: TGTGCCAGCAGCCTATCCGGACAGGGCCGTGACTATGGCTACACCTTC. This gives the protein CASSLSGQGRDYGYTF.

V usage is TRBV10-3 and J usage is TRBJ2-3; D may be TRBD2 (5 bases). V gave up 0 bases and J gave up 4 bases, with 14 bases separating them. CDR3 length: 16 residues. Per the germline V gene, CDR1 is ENHRY and CDR2 is SYGVKD. In DNA, the CDR3 is TGTGCCATCAGTGAGTCACAGACTATTAGTTCAGATACGCAGTATTTT. Its translation: CAISESQTISSDTQYF.

The chain joins TRBV28 to TRBJ2-7; weak D call: TRBD1 (6 bases). The V end lost 6 bases, the J end lost 0 bases, and 12 bases lay between the germline ends. Germline CDR1 and CDR2: MDHEN and SYDVKM. CDR3 length equals 14 residues. The CDR3: CASRPDRNSYEQYF. CDR3 coding DNA: TGTGCCAGCAGACCCGACAGGAACTCCTACGAGCAGTACTTC.

The V and J genes are TRBV6-5 and TRBJ2-7; D is possibly TRBD1 or TRBD2 (5 bases each). Trimming took off 5 bases at V and 2 bases at J, with 10 bases between the two ends. The CDR3 length is 13 residues. CDR1 and CDR2 from the germline V gene are MNHEY and SVGAGI. In nucleotides, the CDR3 is TGTGCCAGCAGTCGGGTGGGACCCTACGAGCAGTACTTC. Amino acid sequence: CASSRVGPYEQYF.

The table lists this clone with a count of one. The genes are TRBV6-6 and TRBJ2-3; weak D call: TRBD1 (6 bases). The CDR3 has 12 amino acids. From germline, CDR1 is MNHNY and CDR2 SVGAGI (reference sequence). V dropped 10 bases and J dropped 9 bases, with 17 bases sitting between them. In DNA form, the CDR3 reads TGTGCCACCGATAGGGGGAGCAGCACGCAGTATTTT. This sequence encodes CATDRGSSTQYF.

This chain joins TRBV6-1 and TRBJ2-7; 10 bases are shared with TRBD1. Per germline, CDR1 MNHNS and CDR2 SASEGT. The ends lost 0 bases at V and 4 bases at J; junction bases unmatched: 6. CDR3 length: 16 residues. CDR3 amino acids: CASSEAAGQGPYEQYF. CDR3 nucleotide sequence: TGTGCCAGCAGTGAAGCCGCGGGACAGGGGCCTTACGAGCAGTACTTC.

A note on this clone: The sample carries other DNA sequences with the same CDR3. The gene calls are TRBV5-6 and TRBJ2-5; unclear D gene. Germline V gene lookup returns CDR1 SGHDT and CDR2 YYEEEE. V was pared by 2 bases and J by 5 bases, with 4 bases between. CDR3 length: 11 amino acids. CDR3 coding DNA: TGTGCCAGCAGCTTTTCTGAGACCCAGTACTTC. It encodes CASSFSETQYF.

The chain recombines TRBV5-1 with TRBJ1-1, with D possibly being TRBD1 (5 bases). This CDR3 has 14 residues. Germline CDR1 SGHRS, CDR2 YFSETQ. Trimming shortened V by 4 bases and J by 1 base, and 11 bases separated the two germline ends. The CDR3 DNA follows: TGCGCCAGCAGCCCGAGGGGTTGGAACACTGAAGCTTTCTTT. This gives the protein CASSPRGWNTEAFF.

The CDR3 sequence: CASSLGWLQETQYF. The CDR3 DNA reads as TGTGCCAGCAGTTTGGGCTGGCTCCAAGAGACCCAGTACTTC. The chain combines TRBV6-5 with TRBJ2-5, with D unresolved. From germline, CDR1 is MNHEY and CDR2 SVGAGI. The CDR3 spans 14 residues. Trimming removed 4 bases at V and 1 base at J, with 10 bases between.

This clone showed up just once. The chain combines TRBV29-1 with TRBJ2-1; the match to TRBD2 covers 9 bases. Germline loops: CDR1 SQVTM, CDR2 ANQGSEA. V shed 6 bases, J shed 5 bases, and the junction held 11 bases outside the gene matches. The CDR3 consists of 15 residues. DNA for the CDR3: TGCAGCGTACTGCATAGCGGGAGATTAAACAATGAGCAGTTCTTC. This gives the protein CSVLHSGRLNNEQFF.

V is TRBV5-7 and J is TRBJ2-2; 9 bases line up with TRBD1. TRBV5-7 is placed among ORFs of uncertain function. The CDR3 contains 18 residues. Unmatched junction bases numbered 15, after V lost 6 bases and J lost 3 bases. CDR3 sequence reads: CASNLRRDREPDTGELFF. The CDR3 nucleotides read TGTGCCAGCAACCTACGCCGGGACAGGGAGCCGGACACCGGGGAGCTGTTTTTT.